This T cell receptor (beta chain) was found in a study of shared clonotypes between healthy human individuals. This CDR3 spans 15 amino acids. The ends lost 5 bases at V and 2 bases at J; junction bases unmatched: 9. Germline V gene data show CDR1 as SGHAT and CDR2 as FQNNGV. The study, taken as a whole, reports: Naive CD4 clonotypes overlapped across several donors at around 5%.

Turning to this clone: Its cognate antigen is unknown.

This was a deep-level run. The assay was immunoSEQ multiplex PCR, and TCRdb's table has in-frame clones only and misses some. The sample carries 950,000 to 1,300,000 clones, about 75% recorded once. This chain joins TRBV11-2 and TRBJ2-7; TRBD1 matches at 7 bases. Material: memory CD4+ T cells sorted from blood. Subset reported: CD45RA-negative fraction. The TCR was taken from a man aged 18 to 30 in good health. CDR3 region: CASSLRGTETYEQYF. The CDR3 DNA sequence: TGTGCCAGCAGCCTGCGAGGGACAGAAACCTACGAGCAGTACTTC. Using reference TRBV11-2 and TRBJ2-7 for the parts outside the CDR3, the full variable domain is EAGVAQSPRYKIIEKRQSVAFWCNPISGHATLYWYQQILGQGPKLLIQFQNNGVVDDSQLPKDRFSAERLKGVDSTLKIQPAKLEDSAVYLCASSLRGTETYEQYFGPGTRLTVT.